A few counts support the clone carrying this TCR beta chain. Its antigen is currently unknown. Per germline, CDR1 SGHVS and CDR2 FNYEAQ. The V end was cut by 4 bases, the J end by 2 bases, with 11 bases between. CDR3 size: 14 residues. Total RNA extracted from each sample amounted to at least 6 micrograms. The data were taken from a study of blood T cells in healthy people across ages. The use of a sample-barcoded 5' primer and a J-beta primer mix characterized a second PCR of about 7 to 12 cycles. Via MiXCR, TCRdb re-called the 5' RACE reads, giving one row per CDR3 protein. This sample has 450,000 to 700,000 distinct CDR3 sequences, with 25% to 30% found just once. Whole-study results and caveats: The recorded TCR beta diversity per million T cells decreased in a roughly linear manner with age.

The specimen was blood. The rearrangement uses TRBV7-6 and TRBJ2-5, with no clear D. The TCR originated in a woman aged 70 to 79 in good health. The CDR3 bases are TGTGCCAGCAGCTCGATTACTGTTCAAGAGACCCAGTACTTC. Translation gives CASSSITVQETQYF.